This T cell receptor beta chain was observed in a study of blood T cell repertoires in COVID-19. Study information: Sites in the United States, Italy and Spain provided acute and convalescent COVID-19 samples. Sources were T cells, B-cell-depleted T cells, or PBMCs; the material itself was cDNA or gDNA.

Unmatched junction bases numbered 6, after V lost 0 bases and J lost 10 bases. This CDR3 is 14 amino acids long. Germline V gives CDR1 SGHAT, CDR2 FQNNGV. In the original processing: From reference gene primer amplification, estimates of nucleated cell counts were derived. TCRdb keeps only in-frame clones here, not all; method: immunoSEQ multiplex PCR. The V and J calls and clone size were taken over from that table, and D and trimming were inferred from the DNA. This table holds nearly 200,000 clones, over 75% found once. Sequencing input: peripheral blood. The source is a woman aged 40-49 years who had recovered from COVID-19. V usage is TRBV11-2 and J usage is TRBJ2-7, with 10 bases matching TRBD2. The DNA of the CDR3 is TGTGCCAGCAGCTTAGATCTCCTAGCGGGAGAACAGTACTTC. This codes for CASSLDLLAGEQYF.